The 27 T cell receptor beta chains listed next were all sequenced from one sample in a study of PD-L1 blockade in urothelial cancer. TCRdb keeps only in-frame clones here, not all; method: immunoSEQ multiplex PCR. The table has 55,000 to 85,000 clones, approximately 91% seen once. The starting material was PBMCs, obtained around atezolizumab (anti-PD-L1) treatment. All receptors come from a man in his 60s with urothelial cancer.

This chain joins TRBV19 and TRBJ2-6, with unresolved D. The V end lost 5 bases, the J end lost 3 bases, and 14 bases lay between the germline ends. CDR1 LNHDA and CDR2 SQIVND come from the germline V gene (reference sequence). The CDR3 sequence is 16 residues long. CDR3 region: CASSPPVRSGANVLTF. CDR3 sequence (DNA): TGTGCCAGTAGTCCCCCCGTTAGGAGTGGGGCCAACGTCCTGACTTTC.

This clone appeared once. This chain joins TRBV7-9 and TRBJ2-4, with TRBD2 matching 15 bases. Germline V CDR1 and CDR2: SEHNR, FQNEAQ (reference sequence). The CDR3 has 14 residues. Trimming took 3 bases from V and 13 from J; bases not matched to a gene: 4. CDR3: CASSFEGLAGGQYF. The CDR3 DNA reads TGTGCCAGCAGCTTTGAAGGACTAGCGGGAGGGCAGTACTTC.

This sequence joins TRBV10-3 and TRBJ2-7; 9 nucleotides agree with TRBD1. Germline V lookup: CDR1 ENHRY, CDR2 SYGVKD. The CDR3 length is 16 residues. The V segment lost 4 bases and the J segment 6 bases; nucleotides outside the gene matches: 13. The CDR3 loop is CAISANAPGQGSEQYF. CDR3 in DNA: TGTGCCATCAGTGCCAATGCTCCGGGACAGGGTTCCGAGCAGTACTTC.

This chain uses TRBV7-9 with TRBJ2-3; 14 nucleotides line up with TRBD2. This CDR3 region has 18 residues. The trim removed 1 base at V and 2 bases at J, leaving 5 bases unmatched. Germline CDR1 and CDR2: SEHNR and FQNEAQ (reference sequence). CDR3 amino acids: CASSLDGTSGSITDTQYF. In DNA, the CDR3 is TGTGCCAGCAGCTTAGATGGGACTAGCGGGAGCATCACAGATACGCAGTATTTT. The whole variable domain, filled in from reference TRBV7-9 and TRBJ2-3, reads DTGVSQNPRHKITKRGQNVTFRCDPISEHNRLYWYRQTLGQGPEFLTYFQNEAQLEKSRLLSDRFSAERPKGSFSTLEIQRTEQGDSAMYLCASSLDGTSGSITDTQYFGPGTRLTVL.

The chain uses TRBV19 and TRBJ2-1; possible D gene TRBD2, 6 bases. This CDR3 has 16 amino acids. The V gene lost 6 bases and the J gene lost 0 bases, with 15 bases spanning the gap. Germline-derived CDR1 and CDR2 are LNHDA and SQIVND (reference sequence). CDR3 residues: CASRHLGRSSYNEQFF. In nucleotides, the CDR3 is TGTGCCAGTAGACACCTGGGGAGGAGCTCCTACAATGAGCAGTTCTTC.

This chain links TRBV4-2 with TRBJ2-6; TRBD2 matches at 10 bases. Germline CDR1 is LGHNA and CDR2 is YNFKEQ. The CDR3 has 19 amino acids. V shed 0 bases, J shed 0 bases, and the junction held 5 bases outside the gene matches. CDR3 sequence (DNA): TGTGCCAGCAGCCAAGATTTAGCGGGGGGAAGCTCTGGGGCCAACGTCCTGACTTTC. Translated: CASSQDLAGGSSGANVLTF.

The rearrangement links TRBV27 to TRBJ2-5; TRBD1 matches at 7 bases. The V gene's germline CDR1 is MNHEY and CDR2 SMNVEV (reference sequence). This CDR3 region has 16 residues. Trimming cost V 3 bases and J 4 bases; bases outside gene matches: 11. The CDR3 DNA reads TGTGCCAGCAGTTTGACTCGAAGGGGGCTACGAGAGACCCAGTACTTC. It specifies CASSLTRRGLRETQYF.

This clone was observed a single time. The V and J genes are TRBV28 and TRBJ1-2; no firm D call. The CDR3 sequence is 14 residues long. Deletions cut 3 bases from V and 4 bases from J, with 12 bases between. Germline V lookup: CDR1 MDHEN, CDR2 SYDVKM. CDR3 sequence reads: CASSFFQRVYGYTF. DNA of the CDR3: TGTGCCAGCAGTTTCTTTCAGAGGGTCTATGGCTACACCTTC.

The rearrangement links TRBV6-1 to TRBJ2-3, with 8 bases fitting TRBD2. The CDR3 has 16 residues. Germline lookup yields CDR1 MNHNS and CDR2 SASEGT. V was pared by 2 bases and J by 0 bases, with 4 bases of the junction left unmatched. The CDR3 protein is CASSEKAGVSTDTQYF. CDR3 DNA: TGTGCCAGCAGTGAAAAAGCGGGAGTAAGCACAGATACGCAGTATTTT.

The chain couples TRBV5-1 to TRBJ1-1; D may be TRBD1 (6 bases). The CDR3 totals 16 residues. The germline V and J ends were trimmed by 2 bases and 0 bases, with 14 bases remaining between them. The germline V gene encodes CDR1 SGHRS and CDR2 YFSETQ. The CDR3 sequence is CASSFQNRVVNTEAFF. CDR3 sequence (DNA): TGCGCCAGCAGCTTTCAAAACAGGGTGGTGAACACTGAAGCTTTCTTT. The full variable domain, its missing parts supplied by reference TRBV5-1 and TRBJ1-1, is KAGVTQTPRYLIKTRGQQVTLSCSPISGHRSVSWYQQTPGQGLQFLFEYFSETQRNKGNFPGRFSGRQFSNSRSEMNVSTLELGDSALYLCASSFQNRVVNTEAFFGQGTRLTVV.

The rearrangement links TRBV29-1 to TRBJ2-3; 8 nucleotides agree with TRBD2. Losses at the gene ends were 3 bases for V and 0 bases for J; bases not matched to a gene: 8. The V gene's germline CDR1 is SQVTM and CDR2 ANQGSEA. The CDR3 is 16 residues long. CDR3 bases: TGCAGCGTTGATGGGCTAGCGGGCGAAAGCACAGATACGCAGTATTTT. Amino acids: CSVDGLAGESTDTQYF.

CDR3 sequence (DNA): TGTGCCACCAGCAGAGATTCCGGGGGCTACGAGCAGTACTTC. This encodes CATSRDSGGYEQYF. The V gene is TRBV15, the J gene TRBJ2-7; D is perhaps TRBD2 (6 bases). Trimming took 0 bases from V and 3 from J, leaving 9 bases between them. The germline CDR1 and CDR2 sequences are LNHNV and YYDKDF (reference sequence). The CDR3 loop spans 14 amino acids.

The rearrangement uses TRBV27 and TRBJ1-1, with 9 positions matching TRBD1. The CDR3 extends over 15 amino acids. V shed 5 bases, J shed 5 bases, and the junction held 9 bases outside the gene matches. Per the germline V gene, CDR1 is MNHEY and CDR2 is SMNVEV (reference sequence). Here the CDR3 DNA reads TGTGCCAGCAGTCCCTTCAGGGACAGGGTAACTGAAGCTTTCTTT. Amino acids: CASSPFRDRVTEAFF.

In this sample, this clone turned up once. The chain joins TRBV10-3 to TRBJ1-3, with a weak D call TRBD1 (6 bases). Trimming shortened V by 10 bases and J by 4 bases, and 11 bases separated the two germline ends. CDR3 length equals 12 residues. Germline V gene data show CDR1 as ENHRY and CDR2 as SYGVKD. The CDR3 DNA reads TGTGCCACGACTGGACAGGGAAACACCATATATTTT. The encoded protein is CATTGQGNTIYF.

This clone was found a few times. V gene TRBV19 combines with J gene TRBJ1-3; tentative D call: TRBD1 (5 bases). V lost 9 bases to trimming and J lost 5 bases, with 17 bases between them. The germline V gene has CDR1 LNHDA and CDR2 SQIVND (reference sequence). This CDR3 contains 14 residues. CDR3 sequence reads: CASRTQGGRNTIYF. The CDR3 DNA follows: TGTGCCAGCAGAACTCAGGGAGGTAGAAACACCATATATTTT.

This chain joins TRBV18 and TRBJ2-2; tentatively, D is TRBD1 (5 bases). V lost 2 bases to trimming and J lost 4 bases, with 11 bases between them. Germline loops: CDR1 KGHSH, CDR2 LQKENI. The CDR3 is 15 residues long. CDR3 nucleotides: TGTGCCAGCTCACCATCTTCCCAGGGCACCGGGGAGCTGTTTTTT. This encodes CASSPSSQGTGELFF. Supplemented by reference TRBV18 and TRBJ2-2, the full variable domain reads NAGVMQNPRHLVRRRGQEARLRCSPMKGHSHVYWYRQLPEEGLKFMVYLQKENIIDESGMPKERFSAEFPKEGPSILRIQQVVRGDSAAYFCASSPSSQGTGELFFGEGSRLTVL.

The sample holds a few counts of this clone. For the CDR3, the DNA is TGTGCCAGTAGCCCAGGGAACTCTGGAAACACCATATATTTT. As protein: CASSPGNSGNTIYF. The V gene is TRBV19, the J gene TRBJ1-3; a weak D match, TRBD1 (5 bases). This CDR3 is built from 14 residues. CDR1 LNHDA and CDR2 SQIVND come from the germline V gene (reference sequence). Trimming cost V 6 bases and J 0 bases, with 9 bases left between them.

The CDR3 reads CASSLRGQGDYGYTF. The CDR3 bases are TGTGCCAGCAGCCTGAGGGGACAGGGGGACTATGGCTACACCTTC. The rearrangement links TRBV7-8 to TRBJ1-2, with 11 bases identical to TRBD1. The CDR3 consists of 15 residues. V shed 5 bases, J shed 3 bases, and the junction held 5 bases outside the gene matches. CDR1 and CDR2 from the germline V gene are SGHVS and FQNEAQ.

The chain recombines TRBV7-2 with TRBJ2-4; possibly TRBD2 for D (5 bases). Germline V gene lookup returns CDR1 SGHTA and CDR2 FQGNSA. Trimming cost V 4 bases and J 1 base, with 17 bases left between them. The CDR3 sequence is 17 residues long. CDR3 coding DNA: TGTGCCAGCAGCTATCCACCCCGGGGTCGGGCCAAAAACATTCAGTACTTC. Protein: CASSYPPRGRAKNIQYF.

The chain combines TRBV5-1 with TRBJ2-7; 9 bases are a match to TRBD2. CDR1 SGHRS and CDR2 YFSETQ come from the germline V gene. With 1 base clipped from V and 4 bases from J, the junction kept 6 bases outside the gene matches. This CDR3 is 15 amino acids long. The CDR3: CASSLNSGSRYEQYF. The CDR3 DNA sequence: TGCGCCAGCAGCTTGAATAGCGGGAGTAGGTACGAGCAGTACTTC.

The chain carries TRBV6-5 and TRBJ1-2; D is perhaps TRBD1 (6 bases). The V gene lost 6 bases and the J gene lost 4 bases, with 15 bases spanning the gap. Germline assignment: CDR1 MNHEY and CDR2 SVGAGI. CDR3 size: 14 residues. DNA of the CDR3: TGTGCCAGCAGAAAAACAGGGCAGAGCTATGGCTACACCTTC. Translation: CASRKTGQSYGYTF.

The table lists this clone with a count of one. The rearrangement uses TRBV11-3 and TRBJ2-3; 7 nucleotides line up with TRBD2. CDR3 size: 16 residues. Per the germline V gene, CDR1 is SGHNT and CDR2 is YENEEA. The trim removed 5 bases at V and 2 bases at J, leaving 10 bases unmatched. The CDR3 spells CASSPLGGGNTDTQYF. The CDR3 DNA follows: TGTGCCAGCAGCCCCCTGGGGGGGGGAAACACAGATACGCAGTATTTT.

V and J are TRBV9 and TRBJ1-4; no clear D. With 0 bases removed from V and 3 bases from J, the gap between germline ends came to 9 bases. Germline V gene lookup returns CDR1 SGDLS and CDR2 YYNGEE. CDR3 length: 15 residues. The CDR3 protein is CASSVASGANEKLFF. The CDR3 region has the DNA TGTGCCAGCAGCGTAGCCTCGGGAGCTAATGAAAAACTGTTTTTT.

J is TRBJ2-1 and V is TRBV18; the match to TRBD2 covers 13 bases. The CDR3 is 16 residues long. The germline gives CDR1 KGHSH, CDR2 LQKENI. Trimming took 0 bases from V and 8 from J; bases not matched to a gene: 4. CDR3 DNA sequence: TGTGCCAGCTCACCACCGGGACTAGCGGGATTGGATGAGCAGTTCTTC. Translated: CASSPPGLAGLDEQFF.

The chain combines TRBV7-9 with TRBJ2-5; the match to TRBD2 covers 9 bases. Unmatched junction bases numbered 9, after V lost 0 bases and J lost 4 bases. Per germline, CDR1 SEHNR and CDR2 FQNEAQ (reference sequence). This CDR3 has 17 amino acids. CDR3 amino acids: CASSLARSGGFGETQYF. For the CDR3, the DNA is TGTGCCAGCAGCTTAGCGCGAAGCGGGGGGTTCGGAGAGACCCAGTACTTC.

The chain has TRBV2 and TRBJ2-2, with TRBD2 matching over 11 bases. The J segment lost 6 bases and the V segment lost 1 base, leaving 4 bases of the junction unmatched. The germline V gene encodes CDR1 SNHLY and CDR2 FYNNEI. The CDR3 has 16 residues. CDR3 DNA sequence: TGTGCCAGCAGTGAAGATAGCGGGGGGGCCGCCGGGGAGCTGTTTTTT. As protein: CASSEDSGGAAGELFF.

This clone has only a few counts. The J gene is TRBJ2-5, the V gene TRBV9; 9 positions agree with TRBD2. V dropped 2 bases and J dropped 3; count of bases not matched to a gene: 11. CDR3 length equals 17 residues. CDR1 is SGDLS and CDR2 is YYNGEE in the germline V gene. The CDR3 loop reads CASSVEAGGGGKETQYF. The CDR3 nucleotides are TGTGCCAGCAGCGTGGAAGCGGGGGGCGGTGGGAAAGAGACCCAGTACTTC. Drawing the rest from reference TRBV9 and TRBJ2-5, the complete variable domain is DSGVTQTPKHLITATGQRVTLRCSPRSGDLSVYWYQQSLDQGLQFLIQYYNGEERAKGNILERFSAQQFPDLHSELNLSSLELGDSALYFCASSVEAGGGGKETQYFGPGTRLLVL.